This is a list of T cell receptor beta chains from one sample in a study of identifying expanded T cells in peripheral blood. Method: immunoSEQ multiplex PCR; TCRdb's copy keeps in-frame clones and lacks some. The table records about 94,000 clones, 70% to 90% of them present only once. The sequenced sample consisted of blood. These TCRs come from a person between 18 and 69 years old in good health. The CDR3 runs from the conserved cysteine through the conserved F or W. The order of the fields is D gene, J gene, clone size, V gene, CDR3 protein, CDR3 DNA. D genes are given only for firm matches. Not every row has a clone size; where given, it reads once, few, many or a size class.

D gene: TRBD1; J gene: TRBJ2-7; clone size: NA; V gene: TRBV7-2; CDR3 protein: CASSMDRVAREQYF; CDR3 DNA: TGTGCCAGCAGCATGGACAGGGTAGCGAGGGAGCAGTACTTC
D gene: NA; J gene: TRBJ1-3; clone size: NA; V gene: TRBV15; CDR3 protein: CATSRDPGNTIYF; CDR3 DNA: TGTGCCACCAGCAGAGATCCGGGAAACACCATATATTTT
D gene: TRBD1; J gene: TRBJ2-1; clone size: NA; V gene: TRBV27; CDR3 protein: CASMRTGGNEQFF; CDR3 DNA: TGTGCCAGCATGAGGACAGGGGGCAATGAGCAGTTCTTC
D gene: NA; J gene: TRBJ2-3; clone size: NA; V gene: TRBV11-2; CDR3 protein: CASSLEGVGDTQYF; CDR3 DNA: TGTGCCAGCAGCTTAGAGGGGGTAGGCGATACGCAGTATTTT
D gene: NA; J gene: TRBJ1-6; clone size: NA; V gene: TRBV6-1; CDR3 protein: CASSGQSPLHF; CDR3 DNA: TGTGCCAGCAGTGGTCAGTCACCCCTCCACTTT
D gene: NA; J gene: TRBJ2-7; clone size: NA; V gene: TRBV4-3; CDR3 protein: CASSQAGGISKEQYF; CDR3 DNA: TGCGCCAGCAGCCAAGCTGGCGGCATTTCTAAGGAGCAGTACTTC
D gene: NA; J gene: TRBJ2-5; clone size: once; V gene: TRBV4-2; CDR3 protein: CASSQVPSRETQYF; CDR3 DNA: TGTGCCAGCAGCCAAGTCCCCAGTCGCGAGACCCAGTACTTC
D gene: TRBD1; J gene: TRBJ2-3; clone size: NA; V gene: TRBV7-6; CDR3 protein: CASSVDRADTQYF; CDR3 DNA: TGTGCCAGCAGCGTGGACAGGGCAGATACGCAGTATTTT
D gene: NA; J gene: TRBJ1-5; clone size: NA; V gene: TRBV4-3; CDR3 protein: CASSAGLLGNQPQHF; CDR3 DNA: TGCGCCAGCAGCGCCGGGCTCCTCGGCAATCAGCCCCAGCATTTT
D gene: NA; J gene: TRBJ1-5; clone size: few; V gene: TRBV10-1; CDR3 protein: CASIRDQPQHF; CDR3 DNA: TGCGCCAGCATTCGGGATCAGCCCCAGCATTTT
D gene: TRBD1; J gene: TRBJ2-7; clone size: NA; V gene: TRBV5-1; CDR3 protein: CASSWGTGLYEQYF; CDR3 DNA: TGCGCCAGCAGCTGGGGGACAGGGCTCTACGAGCAGTACTTC
D gene: NA; J gene: TRBJ2-7; clone size: NA; V gene: TRBV30; CDR3 protein: CAWSGAASSSYEQYF; CDR3 DNA: TGTGCCTGGAGCGGGGCCGCGAGTAGCTCCTACGAGCAGTACTTC
D gene: TRBD1; J gene: TRBJ1-2; clone size: NA; V gene: TRBV7-8; CDR3 protein: CASSLFTGDGYTF; CDR3 DNA: TGTGCCAGCAGCTTATTCACAGGGGATGGCTACACCTTC
D gene: NA; J gene: TRBJ1-1; clone size: NA; V gene: TRBV7-9; CDR3 protein: CASSLESSSAFF; CDR3 DNA: TGTGCCAGCAGCTTAGAAAGCTCATCGGCTTTCTTT
D gene: NA; J gene: TRBJ1-2; clone size: NA; V gene: TRBV5-6; CDR3 protein: CASSRENNYGYTF; CDR3 DNA: TGTGCCAGCAGCAGGGAAAACAACTATGGCTACACCTTC
D gene: TRBD2; J gene: TRBJ2-1; clone size: NA; V gene: TRBV6-6; CDR3 protein: CASSYSRGGGRNEQFF; CDR3 DNA: TGTGCCAGCAGTTACTCTCGCGGGGGAGGGAGGAATGAGCAGTTCTTC
D gene: TRBD1; J gene: TRBJ2-1; clone size: NA; V gene: TRBV6-5; CDR3 protein: CASRWDSSSYNEQFF; CDR3 DNA: TGTGCCAGCAGATGGGACAGTAGCTCCTACAATGAGCAGTTCTTC
D gene: NA; J gene: TRBJ2-2; clone size: NA; V gene: TRBV11-1; CDR3 protein: CASSLQENTGELFF; CDR3 DNA: TGTGCCAGCAGCTTACAGGAGAACACCGGGGAGCTGTTTTTT
D gene: TRBD2; J gene: TRBJ2-3; clone size: NA; V gene: TRBV12-5; CDR3 protein: CASGLARVPAGGPQSTDTQYF; CDR3 DNA: TGTGCTAGTGGTTTGGCCCGCGTTCCAGCGGGGGGGCCCCAAAGCACAGATACGCAGTATTTT
D gene: NA; J gene: TRBJ1-1; clone size: NA; V gene: TRBV10-3; CDR3 protein: CAITGDHTEAFF; CDR3 DNA: TGTGCCATCACGGGGGACCACACTGAAGCTTTCTTT
D gene: NA; J gene: TRBJ1-2; clone size: NA; V gene: TRBV6-4; CDR3 protein: CASSDSGTRGYTF; CDR3 DNA: TGTGCCAGCAGTGACTCTGGGACTCGGGGCTACACCTTC
D gene: TRBD1; J gene: TRBJ1-2; clone size: NA; V gene: TRBV19; CDR3 protein: CASSPDRGNYGYTF; CDR3 DNA: TGTGCCAGTAGTCCGGACAGGGGTAACTATGGCTACACCTTC
D gene: NA; J gene: TRBJ1-6; clone size: NA; V gene: TRBV9; CDR3 protein: CASSFGDGKNSPLHF; CDR3 DNA: TGTGCCAGCAGCTTTGGGGACGGAAAAAATTCACCCCTCCACTTT
D gene: NA; J gene: TRBJ1-1; clone size: few; V gene: TRBV29-1; CDR3 protein: CSSTGPSDTEAFF; CDR3 DNA: TGCAGCTCCACGGGACCTTCGGACACTGAAGCTTTCTTT
D gene: NA; J gene: TRBJ2-4; clone size: few; V gene: TRBV6-4; CDR3 protein: CASSDPSGGMSKNIQYF; CDR3 DNA: TGTGCCAGCAGTGACCCAAGTGGGGGCATGTCCAAAAACATTCAGTACTTC
D gene: NA; J gene: TRBJ1-2; clone size: NA; V gene: TRBV5-1; CDR3 protein: CASSPEAGASGYTF; CDR3 DNA: TGCGCCAGCAGCCCAGAGGCAGGGGCAAGTGGCTACACCTTC
D gene: TRBD1; J gene: TRBJ2-1; clone size: NA; V gene: TRBV6-5; CDR3 protein: CASTQGQGYNEQFF; CDR3 DNA: TGTGCCAGCACCCAGGGACAGGGGTACAATGAGCAGTTCTTC
D gene: TRBD1; J gene: TRBJ1-1; clone size: NA; V gene: TRBV29-1; CDR3 protein: CSVRTGGKERAFF; CDR3 DNA: TGCAGCGTACGGACAGGGGGAAAAGAAAGAGCTTTCTTT
D gene: NA; J gene: TRBJ1-1; clone size: NA; V gene: TRBV5-1; CDR3 protein: CASSLEGGPFQGSTEAFF; CDR3 DNA: TGCGCCAGCAGCTTGGAAGGGGGGCCGTTCCAGGGGAGCACTGAAGCTTTCTTT
D gene: NA; J gene: TRBJ2-7; clone size: NA; V gene: TRBV15; CDR3 protein: CATRESGSYEQYF; CDR3 DNA: TGTGCCACCAGGGAATCAGGGTCCTACGAGCAGTACTTC
D gene: NA; J gene: TRBJ2-3; clone size: NA; V gene: TRBV2; CDR3 protein: CASSGAAYTDTQYF; CDR3 DNA: TGTGCCAGCAGTGGGGCAGCTTACACAGATACGCAGTATTTT
D gene: TRBD1; J gene: TRBJ2-7; clone size: NA; V gene: TRBV6-6; CDR3 protein: CASSYRDRGDEQYF; CDR3 DNA: TGTGCCAGCAGTTACCGGGACAGGGGTGACGAGCAGTACTTC
D gene: NA; J gene: TRBJ2-7; clone size: NA; V gene: TRBV27; CDR3 protein: CASKAEVSSYEQYF; CDR3 DNA: TGTGCCAGCAAAGCGGAGGTCAGCTCCTACGAGCAGTACTTC
D gene: NA; J gene: TRBJ1-2; clone size: once; V gene: TRBV2; CDR3 protein: CASSDDLQGIYGYTF; CDR3 DNA: TGTGCCAGCAGTGACGACCTCCAGGGGATCTATGGCTACACCTTC
D gene: NA; J gene: TRBJ1-3; clone size: NA; V gene: TRBV12-5; CDR3 protein: CASGLLPGGNTIYF; CDR3 DNA: TGTGCTAGTGGTTTGTTGCCAGGGGGAAACACCATATATTTT
D gene: TRBD1; J gene: TRBJ1-5; clone size: NA; V gene: TRBV27; CDR3 protein: CASSATGMHNQPQHF; CDR3 DNA: TGTGCCAGCAGTGCGACAGGGATGCACAATCAGCCCCAGCATTTT
D gene: NA; J gene: TRBJ2-6; clone size: medium-sized; V gene: TRBV6-4; CDR3 protein: CASSEVSGANVLTF; CDR3 DNA: TGTGCCAGCAGTGAGGTTTCTGGGGCCAACGTCCTGACTTTC
D gene: NA; J gene: TRBJ1-1; clone size: NA; V gene: TRBV7-9; CDR3 protein: CASSLEGGRGTEAFF; CDR3 DNA: TGTGCCAGCAGCTTAGAGGGGGGAAGAGGGACTGAAGCTTTCTTT
D gene: NA; J gene: TRBJ2-1; clone size: NA; V gene: TRBV15; CDR3 protein: CATKRDPLTDNEQFF; CDR3 DNA: TGTGCCACCAAACGGGACCCCCTTACGGACAATGAGCAGTTCTTC
D gene: NA; J gene: TRBJ1-1; clone size: NA; V gene: TRBV18; CDR3 protein: CASSPLLGTDTFGTEAFF; CDR3 DNA: TGTGCCAGCTCACCACTTTTGGGGACCGATACTTTCGGCACTGAAGCTTTCTTT
D gene: NA; J gene: TRBJ2-7; clone size: NA; V gene: TRBV4-2; CDR3 protein: CASSQVSAGLGSYEQYF; CDR3 DNA: TGTGCCAGCAGCCAAGTATCGGCGGGGCTAGGGTCCTACGAGCAGTACTTC
D gene: NA; J gene: TRBJ2-1; clone size: NA; V gene: TRBV6-5; CDR3 protein: CASSYGNEQFF; CDR3 DNA: TGTGCCAGCAGTTACGGTAATGAGCAGTTCTTC
D gene: TRBD2; J gene: TRBJ2-3; clone size: NA; V gene: TRBV14; CDR3 protein: CASSRAGGPGTDTQYF; CDR3 DNA: TGTGCCAGCAGCCGCGCGGGGGGGCCGGGCACAGATACGCAGTATTTT
D gene: TRBD1; J gene: TRBJ1-1; clone size: NA; V gene: TRBV29-1; CDR3 protein: CSVGQGNTEAFF; CDR3 DNA: TGCAGCGTGGGACAGGGAAACACTGAAGCTTTCTTT
D gene: NA; J gene: TRBJ1-5; clone size: NA; V gene: TRBV28; CDR3 protein: CASSLSLSSGGNQPQHF; CDR3 DNA: TGTGCCAGCAGTTTATCCCTGAGTTCGGGAGGTAATCAGCCCCAGCATTTT
D gene: TRBD2; J gene: TRBJ2-2; clone size: NA; V gene: TRBV7-3; CDR3 protein: CASRPGLAGSYTGELFF; CDR3 DNA: TGTGCCAGCAGACCTGGACTAGCGGGGAGCTATACCGGGGAGCTGTTTTTT
D gene: TRBD2; J gene: TRBJ2-3; clone size: NA; V gene: TRBV6-1; CDR3 protein: CASSSGGDTDTQYF; CDR3 DNA: TGTGCCAGCTCTAGCGGGGGGGACACAGATACGCAGTATTTT
D gene: NA; J gene: TRBJ2-3; clone size: NA; V gene: TRBV30; CDR3 protein: CAWSGPTGADTQYF; CDR3 DNA: TGTGCCTGGAGCGGACCAACGGGGGCAGATACGCAGTATTTT
D gene: NA; J gene: TRBJ1-1; clone size: NA; V gene: TRBV7-9; CDR3 protein: CASSSLEMNTEAFF; CDR3 DNA: TGTGCCAGCAGCTCCCTGGAGATGAACACTGAAGCTTTCTTT
D gene: NA; J gene: TRBJ1-1; clone size: NA; V gene: TRBV25-1; CDR3 protein: CASSDRVGHPSEAFF; CDR3 DNA: TGTGCCAGCAGTGATCGGGTTGGGCACCCCTCAGAAGCTTTCTTT
D gene: TRBD1; J gene: TRBJ2-7; clone size: NA; V gene: TRBV7-9; CDR3 protein: CASSLAGTGSYEQYF; CDR3 DNA: TGTGCCAGCAGCTTAGCTGGGACAGGATCCTACGAGCAGTACTTC
D gene: NA; J gene: TRBJ1-5; clone size: once; V gene: TRBV6-1; CDR3 protein: CASSEDGWGNQPQHF; CDR3 DNA: TGTGCCAGCAGTGAAGACGGATGGGGCAATCAGCCCCAGCATTTT
D gene: NA; J gene: TRBJ1-5; clone size: NA; V gene: TRBV5-5; CDR3 protein: CASSLEVLDQPQHF; CDR3 DNA: TGTGCCAGCAGCTTGGAGGTTCTGGATCAGCCCCAGCATTTT
D gene: TRBD2; J gene: TRBJ2-7; clone size: NA; V gene: TRBV18; CDR3 protein: CASSPPSGSSYEQYF; CDR3 DNA: TGTGCCAGCTCACCTCCTAGCGGGAGCTCCTATGAGCAGTACTTC